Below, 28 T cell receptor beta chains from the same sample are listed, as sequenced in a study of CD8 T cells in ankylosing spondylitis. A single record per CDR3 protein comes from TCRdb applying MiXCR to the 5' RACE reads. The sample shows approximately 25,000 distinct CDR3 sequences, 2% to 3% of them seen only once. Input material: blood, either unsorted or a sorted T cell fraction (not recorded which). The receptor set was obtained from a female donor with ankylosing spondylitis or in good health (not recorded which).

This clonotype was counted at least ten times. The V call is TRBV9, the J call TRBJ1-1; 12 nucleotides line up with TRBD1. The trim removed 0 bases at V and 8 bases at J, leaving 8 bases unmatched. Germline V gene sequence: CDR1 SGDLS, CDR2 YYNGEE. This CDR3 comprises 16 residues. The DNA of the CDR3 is TGTGCCAGCAGCGTAGTTCCGGGACAGGGGGCGACGGAAGCTTTCTTT. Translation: CASSVVPGQGATEAFF.

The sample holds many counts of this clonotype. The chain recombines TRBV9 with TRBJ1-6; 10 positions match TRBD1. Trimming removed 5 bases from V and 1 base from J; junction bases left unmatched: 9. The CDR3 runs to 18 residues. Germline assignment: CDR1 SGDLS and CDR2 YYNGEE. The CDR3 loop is CASSPDRGRGSYNSPLHF. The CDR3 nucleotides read TGTGCCAGCAGTCCCGACAGGGGGCGTGGGTCCTATAATTCACCCCTCCACTTT.

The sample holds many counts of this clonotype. The CDR3 is CASSVEGRGTDTQYF. DNA for the CDR3: TGTGCCAGCAGCGTAGAAGGCAGGGGAACAGATACGCAGTATTTT. V gene TRBV9 combines with J gene TRBJ2-3; D is perhaps TRBD1 (6 bases). V was pared by 0 bases and J by 3 bases, with 11 bases between. Germline values: CDR1 SGDLS, CDR2 YYNGEE. CDR3 size: 15 residues.

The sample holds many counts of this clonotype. CDR3 DNA: TGTGCCAGCAGCGCAAGGACAGGGGACGGCGAGCAGTACTTC. As protein: CASSARTGDGEQYF. The V call is TRBV9, the J call TRBJ2-7; 9 bases match TRBD1. The CDR3 loop spans 14 amino acids. Germline lookup yields CDR1 SGDLS and CDR2 YYNGEE. With V trimmed by 3 bases and J by 6 bases, 7 bases remained unmatched.

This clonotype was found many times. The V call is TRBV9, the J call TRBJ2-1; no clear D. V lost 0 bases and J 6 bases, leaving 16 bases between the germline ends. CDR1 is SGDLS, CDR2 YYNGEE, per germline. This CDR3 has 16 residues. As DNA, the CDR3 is TGTGCCAGCAGCGTAGACCAGCTCCCCATGGGCAATGAGCAGTTCTTC. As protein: CASSVDQLPMGNEQFF.

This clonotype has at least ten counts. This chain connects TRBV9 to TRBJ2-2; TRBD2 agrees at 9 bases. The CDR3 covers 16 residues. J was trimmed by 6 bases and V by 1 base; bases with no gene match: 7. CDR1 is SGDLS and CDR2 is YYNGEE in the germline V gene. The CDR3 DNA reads TGTGCCAGCAGCGTATCGGGCGGGGGGGCGCCCGGGGAGCTGTTTTTT. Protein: CASSVSGGGAPGELFF.

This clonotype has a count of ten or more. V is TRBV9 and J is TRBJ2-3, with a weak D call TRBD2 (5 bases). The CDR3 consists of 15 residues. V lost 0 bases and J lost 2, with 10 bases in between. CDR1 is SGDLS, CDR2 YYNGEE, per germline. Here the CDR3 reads CASSVGPGITDTQYF. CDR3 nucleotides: TGTGCCAGCAGCGTAGGACCGGGAATCACAGATACGCAGTATTTT.

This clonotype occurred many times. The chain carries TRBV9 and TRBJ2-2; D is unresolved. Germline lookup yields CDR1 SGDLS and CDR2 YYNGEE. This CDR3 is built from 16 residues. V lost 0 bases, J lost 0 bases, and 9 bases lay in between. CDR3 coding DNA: TGTGCCAGCAGCGTAGATTTTAGGACGAACACCGGGGAGCTGTTTTTT. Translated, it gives CASSVDFRTNTGELFF.

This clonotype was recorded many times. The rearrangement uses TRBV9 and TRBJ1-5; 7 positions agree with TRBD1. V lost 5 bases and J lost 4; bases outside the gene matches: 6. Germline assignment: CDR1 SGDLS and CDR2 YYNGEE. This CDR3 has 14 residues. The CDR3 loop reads CASSRGQINQPQHF. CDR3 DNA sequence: TGTGCCAGCAGTCGGGGACAGATAAATCAGCCCCAGCATTTT.

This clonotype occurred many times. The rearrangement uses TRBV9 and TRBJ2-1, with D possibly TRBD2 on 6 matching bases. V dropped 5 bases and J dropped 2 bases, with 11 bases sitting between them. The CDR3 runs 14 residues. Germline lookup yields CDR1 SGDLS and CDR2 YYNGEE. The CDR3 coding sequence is TGTGCCAGCAGTCTAGCGCCTACCTACAATGAGCAGTTCTTC. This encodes CASSLAPTYNEQFF.

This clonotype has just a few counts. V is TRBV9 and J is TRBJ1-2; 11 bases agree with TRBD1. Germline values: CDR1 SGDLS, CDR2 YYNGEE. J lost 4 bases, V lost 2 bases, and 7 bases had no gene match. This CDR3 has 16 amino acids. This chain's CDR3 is CASSVDWDRGTYGYTF. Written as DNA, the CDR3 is TGTGCCAGCAGCGTCGACTGGGACAGGGGGACCTATGGCTACACCTTC.

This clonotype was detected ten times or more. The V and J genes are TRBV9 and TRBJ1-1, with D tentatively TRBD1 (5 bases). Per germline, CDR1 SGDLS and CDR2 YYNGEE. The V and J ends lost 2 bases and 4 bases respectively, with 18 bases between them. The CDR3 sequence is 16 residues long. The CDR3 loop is CASSVGAAGSGTEAFF. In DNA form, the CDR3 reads TGTGCCAGCAGCGTCGGGGCCGCGGGATCGGGCACTGAAGCTTTCTTT.

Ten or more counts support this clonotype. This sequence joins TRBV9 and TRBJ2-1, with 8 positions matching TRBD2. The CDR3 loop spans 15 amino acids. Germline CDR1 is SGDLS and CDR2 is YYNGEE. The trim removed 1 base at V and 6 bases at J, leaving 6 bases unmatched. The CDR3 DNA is TGTGCCAGCAGCGTATCTAGCGGGTATGGCAATGAGCAGTTCTTC. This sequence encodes CASSVSSGYGNEQFF. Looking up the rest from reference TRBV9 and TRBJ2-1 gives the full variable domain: DSGVTQTPKHLITATGQRVTLRCSPRSGDLSVYWYQQSLDQGLQFLIQYYNGEERAKGNILERFSAQQFPDLHSELNLSSLELGDSALYFCASSVSSGYGNEQFFGPGTRLTVL.

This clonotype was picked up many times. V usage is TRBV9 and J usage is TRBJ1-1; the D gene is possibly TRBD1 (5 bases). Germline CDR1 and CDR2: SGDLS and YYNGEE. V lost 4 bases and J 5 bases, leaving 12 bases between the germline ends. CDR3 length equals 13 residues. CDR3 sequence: CASSILQGTEAFF. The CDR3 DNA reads TGTGCCAGCAGCATTCTCCAGGGAACTGAAGCTTTCTTT.

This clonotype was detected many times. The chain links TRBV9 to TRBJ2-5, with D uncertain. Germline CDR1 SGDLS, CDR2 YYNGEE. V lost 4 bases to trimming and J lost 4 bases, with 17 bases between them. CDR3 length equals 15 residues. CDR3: CASSPHLWSPETQYF. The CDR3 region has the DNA TGTGCCAGCAGCCCCCACCTATGGAGTCCAGAGACCCAGTACTTC.

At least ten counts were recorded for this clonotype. Here the CDR3 DNA reads TGTGCCAGCAGCGTAGGGGGCGAGGCTGAAGCTTTCTTT. This codes for CASSVGGEAEAFF. The V call is TRBV9, the J call TRBJ1-1; TRBD1 might be the D (5 bases). Germline-derived CDR1 and CDR2 are SGDLS and YYNGEE. The length of the CDR3 is 13 residues. V was shortened by 0 bases and J by 6 bases, with 9 bases between the two germline ends.

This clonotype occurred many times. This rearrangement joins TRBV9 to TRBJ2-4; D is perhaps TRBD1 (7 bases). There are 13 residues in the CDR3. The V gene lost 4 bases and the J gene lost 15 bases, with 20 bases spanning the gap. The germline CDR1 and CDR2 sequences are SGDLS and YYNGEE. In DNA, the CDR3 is TGTGCCAGCAGCCCGGAGGAGGGGGCGACGAGGTACTTC. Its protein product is CASSPEEGATRYF.

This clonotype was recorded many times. The CDR3 loop is CASSVGVRETQYF. The CDR3 DNA sequence: TGTGCCAGCAGCGTAGGGGTTCGAGAGACCCAGTACTTC. V and J are TRBV9 and TRBJ2-5; D call uncertain. CDR3 length: 13 amino acids. Trimming took off 0 bases at V and 4 bases at J, with 7 bases between the two ends. Germline CDR1 reads SGDLS; CDR2 reads YYNGEE.

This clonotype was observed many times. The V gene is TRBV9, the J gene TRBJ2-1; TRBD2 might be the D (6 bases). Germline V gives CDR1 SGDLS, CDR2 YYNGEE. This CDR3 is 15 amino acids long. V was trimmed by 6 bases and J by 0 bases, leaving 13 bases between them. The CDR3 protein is CASTGDSVSYNEQFF. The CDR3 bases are TGTGCCAGCACCGGGGACTCTGTCTCCTACAATGAGCAGTTCTTC.

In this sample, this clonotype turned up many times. As DNA, the CDR3 is TGTGCCAGCAGCGTAGATACAGACTATGGCTACACCTTC. This gives the protein CASSVDTDYGYTF. The chain employs TRBV9 and TRBJ1-2; D remains ambiguous. Germline loops: CDR1 SGDLS, CDR2 YYNGEE. The CDR3 runs 13 residues. V was clipped by 0 bases and J by 3 bases, with 6 bases between them.

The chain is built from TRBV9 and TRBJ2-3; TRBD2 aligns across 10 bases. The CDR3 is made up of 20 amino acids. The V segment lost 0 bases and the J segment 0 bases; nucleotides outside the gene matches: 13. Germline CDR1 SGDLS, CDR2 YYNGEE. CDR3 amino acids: CASSVGRGLAASTSTDTQYF. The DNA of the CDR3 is TGTGCCAGCAGCGTAGGAAGAGGACTAGCGGCATCTACTAGCACAGATACGCAGTATTTT.

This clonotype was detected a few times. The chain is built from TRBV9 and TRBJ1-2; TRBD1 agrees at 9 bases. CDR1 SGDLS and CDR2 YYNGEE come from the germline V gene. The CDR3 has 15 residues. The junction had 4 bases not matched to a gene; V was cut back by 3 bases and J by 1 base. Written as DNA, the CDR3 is TGTGCCAGCAGCGCAAGGACAGGGGATAACTATGGCTACACCTTC. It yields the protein CASSARTGDNYGYTF.

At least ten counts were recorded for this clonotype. The CDR3 is CASSPSGTESYEQYF. The CDR3 bases are TGTGCCAGCAGCCCGTCCGGGACAGAAAGTTACGAGCAGTACTTC. This sequence joins TRBV9 and TRBJ2-7, with 7 bases identical to TRBD1. V lost 4 bases and J lost 4; bases outside the gene matches: 11. Germline-derived CDR1 and CDR2 are SGDLS and YYNGEE. The CDR3 has 15 amino acids.

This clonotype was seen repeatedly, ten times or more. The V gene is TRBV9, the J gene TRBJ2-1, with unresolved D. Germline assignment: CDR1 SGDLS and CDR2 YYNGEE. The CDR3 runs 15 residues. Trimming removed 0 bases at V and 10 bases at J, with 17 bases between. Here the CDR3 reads CASSVGSLTHFEQFF. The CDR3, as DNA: TGTGCCAGCAGCGTAGGCTCGTTGACCCACTTCGAGCAGTTCTTC.

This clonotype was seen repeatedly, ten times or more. CDR3 region: CASSAGTSGFNYGYTF. The CDR3 DNA reads TGTGCCAGCAGTGCCGGGACGTCAGGGTTTAACTATGGCTACACCTTC. The chain uses TRBV9 and TRBJ1-2, with a tentative D call TRBD1 (5 bases). Germline lookup yields CDR1 SGDLS and CDR2 YYNGEE. V gave up 5 bases and J gave up 1 base, with 18 bases separating them. CDR3 size: 16 residues. Complete variable domain (other parts from reference TRBV9 and TRBJ1-2): DSGVTQTPKHLITATGQRVTLRCSPRSGDLSVYWYQQSLDQGLQFLIQYYNGEERAKGNILERFSAQQFPDLHSELNLSSLELGDSALYFCASSAGTSGFNYGYTFGSGTRLTVV.

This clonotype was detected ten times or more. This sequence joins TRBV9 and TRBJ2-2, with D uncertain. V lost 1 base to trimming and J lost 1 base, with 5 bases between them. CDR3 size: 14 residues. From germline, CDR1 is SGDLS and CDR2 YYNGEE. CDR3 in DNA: TGTGCCAGCAGCGTAACCATGAACACCGGGGAGCTGTTTTTT. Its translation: CASSVTMNTGELFF.

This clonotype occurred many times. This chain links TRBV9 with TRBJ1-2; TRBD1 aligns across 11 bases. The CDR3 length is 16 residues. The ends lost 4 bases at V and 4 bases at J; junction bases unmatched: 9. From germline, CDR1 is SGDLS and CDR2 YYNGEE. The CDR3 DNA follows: TGTGCCAGCAGCTCCGGACAGGGGGCAATAAGCTATGGCTACACCTTC. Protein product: CASSSGQGAISYGYTF. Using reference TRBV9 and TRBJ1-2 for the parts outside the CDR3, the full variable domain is DSGVTQTPKHLITATGQRVTLRCSPRSGDLSVYWYQQSLDQGLQFLIQYYNGEERAKGNILERFSAQQFPDLHSELNLSSLELGDSALYFCASSSGQGAISYGYTFGSGTRLTVV.

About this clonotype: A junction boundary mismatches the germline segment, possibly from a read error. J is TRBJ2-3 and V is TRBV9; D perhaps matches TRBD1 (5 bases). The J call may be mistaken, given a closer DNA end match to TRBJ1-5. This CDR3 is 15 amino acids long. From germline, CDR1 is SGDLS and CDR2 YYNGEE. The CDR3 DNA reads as TGTGCCAGCAACGTAGGAGACCCTGGACAAGATACGCAGCATTTT. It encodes CASNVGDPGQDTQHF.